The 10 T cell receptor beta chains reported below all come from one sample, sequenced in a study of post-analysis software for immune sequencing data. Every TCR beta cDNA library bore unique molecular identifiers. Each CDR3 protein gets one entry after TCRdb re-called the PCR reads with MiXCR. Found here are about 820,000 distinct CDR3 sequences, 53% of them singletons; the top ten hold approximately 4.5%. Their cognate antigens are unknown. Study findings and constraints: Comparison of patients with controls showed five TRBV segments more frequent in patients, TRBV5-6, TRBV5-1 and TRBV20-1 among them.

The sequencing input was blood. The receptors were gathered from a girl aged 10 to 17 with multiple sclerosis.

The sample holds a few counts of this clonotype. The chain joins TRBV20-1 to TRBJ2-1; tentative D call: TRBD1 (6 bases). The germline V gene encodes CDR1 DFQATT and CDR2 SNEGSKA (reference sequence). This CDR3 comprises 12 residues. Trimming took 3 bases from V and 6 from J, leaving 9 bases between them. CDR3 nucleotides: TGCAGTGCTAGGGGGGCCTCCAATGAGCAGTTCTTC. Its protein is CSARGASNEQFF.

The chain recombines TRBV20-1 with TRBJ2-1; perhaps TRBD1 as D (6 bases). The germline V gene encodes CDR1 DFQATT and CDR2 SNEGSKA (reference sequence). This CDR3 is 14 amino acids long. V lost 2 bases and J 2 bases, leaving 10 bases between the germline ends. CDR3 DNA sequence: TGCAGTGCTAGAAGGGGGACAACCTACAATGAGCAGTTCTTC. Protein sequence: CSARRGTTYNEQFF.

The CDR3 DNA reads as TGTGCCAGCAGCGTCGCTAGCGGGAGGACCACAGATACGCAGTATTTT. Its translation: CASSVASGRTTDTQYF. The chain employs TRBV9 and TRBJ2-3; 11 nucleotides match TRBD2. V shed 2 bases, J shed 2 bases, and the junction held 4 bases outside the gene matches. CDR3 length: 16 residues. Germline CDR1 is SGDLS and CDR2 is YYNGEE.

This chain uses TRBV5-1 with TRBJ2-1; the D gene is possibly TRBD1 (5 bases). The germline V gene encodes CDR1 SGHRS and CDR2 YFSETQ. V gave up 4 bases and J gave up 6 bases, with 11 bases separating them. The CDR3 covers 13 residues. CDR3 residues: CASSRAGFNEQFF. CDR3 nucleotides: TGCGCCAGCAGCAGGGCAGGGTTCAATGAGCAGTTCTTC.

The chain combines TRBV7-2 with TRBJ2-4, with D unresolved. The J call may be wrong; the DNA end is better matched by TRBJ2-5. Germline assignment: CDR1 SGHTA and CDR2 FQGNSA. There are 14 residues in the CDR3. In DNA, the CDR3 is TGTGCCAGCAGCCCCGGATTCCCCGGAGAGACCCAGTACTTC. Translating it yields CASSPGFPGETQYF.

DNA of the CDR3: TGTGCCAGCAGCCAAGGACAGGGGGAAGGAGGCTACACCTTC. Residues: CASSQGQGEGGYTF. The chain uses TRBV3-1 and TRBJ1-2; 9 bases line up with TRBD1. After removal of 1 base from V and 8 bases from J, the junction contained 5 bases not matched to a gene. The CDR3 length is 14 residues. Germline loops: CDR1 LGHDT, CDR2 YNNKEL (reference sequence).

V usage is TRBV5-1 and J usage is TRBJ2-5; tentative D call: TRBD1 (5 bases). The CDR3 totals 16 residues. CDR1 is SGHRS and CDR2 is YFSETQ in the germline V gene. V was clipped by 1 base and J by 0 bases, with 13 bases between them. The CDR3 loop is CASSLYRTQYQETQYF. In DNA form, the CDR3 reads TGCGCCAGCAGCTTGTACAGGACCCAGTACCAAGAGACCCAGTACTTC.

Only a few counts were recorded for this clonotype. The chain uses TRBV6-5 and TRBJ2-1, with D hard to call. The CDR3 consists of 11 residues. Germline V lookup: CDR1 MNHEY, CDR2 SVGAGI. V lost 6 bases, J lost 7 bases, and 7 bases lay in between. The CDR3 sequence is CASRRLNEQFF. DNA for the CDR3: TGTGCCAGCAGGCGACTTAATGAGCAGTTCTTC.

Here the CDR3 DNA reads TGTGCCAGCAGTGACCTAGCGGGAGACTCCTACAATGAGCAGTTCTTC. It encodes CASSDLAGDSYNEQFF. The chain carries TRBV6-4 and TRBJ2-1; 10 nucleotides align to TRBD2. Germline V gene sequence: CDR1 MRHNA, CDR2 SNTAGT. V shed 2 bases and J 0 bases; nucleotides not matched to a gene: 1. The length of the CDR3 is 16 residues.

The V and J genes are TRBV7-3 and TRBJ2-1, with 12 bases matching TRBD2. J lost 4 bases, V lost 10 bases, and 5 bases had no gene match. Germline CDR1 is SGHTA and CDR2 is FQGTGA. The CDR3 length is 14 residues. This CDR3 reads CATQLAGGYNEQFF. In nucleotides, the CDR3 is TGTGCCACCCAACTAGCGGGAGGATACAATGAGCAGTTCTTC.